Sequencing of this T cell receptor beta chain was carried out in a study of beta chain features in type 1 diabetes. As for the study in general: In all, about 110 million sorted cells from all samples were analyzed.

The CDR3 runs 20 residues. V was pared by 6 bases and J by 1 base, with 13 bases of the junction left unmatched. The germline gives CDR1 KGHSH, CDR2 LQKENI. CD4+ naive, central memory, regulatory and stem cell-like memory subsets were isolated by sorting on CD45RO/CCR7/CD25/CD127/CD95/CD27. Of note for this clone: Its antigen remains unidentified.

Investigators reverse transcribed all isolated RNA, so they sequenced expressed TCRB transcripts. Sequencing was performed with immunoSEQ multiplex PCR; in TCRdb, only in-frame clones are kept and a portion is missing. The profile shows under 300,000 clones, 16% of them singletons. Study-wide results and caveats: Type 1 diabetes patients had moderately but significantly shorter TCRB CDR3s in all four CD4+ subsets. Naive, central memory and Treg TCRB repertoires appeared more alike in patients than in healthy donors. Fewer junction insertions and more nucleotide deletions appeared in type 1 diabetes patients.

The chain combines TRBV18 with TRBJ2-3; 16 bases map to TRBD2. The TCR comes from a man aged 30 to 45 with type 1 diabetes. Material: naive CD4+ T cells from blood. CDR3 amino acids: CASSRLPGLAGGPGTDTQYF. Written as DNA, the CDR3 is TGTGCCAGCTCTCGGTTGCCGGGACTAGCGGGAGGGCCCGGCACAGATACGCAGTATTTT.